This T cell receptor beta chain was sequenced in a study of glioma-infiltrating T cells. Amplification of TCR alpha and beta CDR3 regions from RNA used iRepertoire nested multiplex PCR. Input was 100-400 ng of tissue mRNA or PBMC total RNA. TCRdb processed the multiplex PCR reads anew with MiXCR; each CDR3 protein has one entry. The top ten clones hold approximately 16% of a sample with some 120,000 distinct CDR3 sequences, roughly 24% of them seen once. Study-level findings and limits: Very few CDR3 sequences were shared between tissue and blood. Above-expected tissue-blood divergence occurred in all gliomas, most in low-grade ones.

This clonotype was seen many times. The antigen remains unidentified. The sequenced sample consisted of glioma tissue, nonneoplastic brain tissue, or PBMCs (not recorded which). The clonotype was recovered from a human donor with low-grade glioma or glioblastoma, undergoing nonglioma brain surgery, or in good health (not recorded which).

The CDR3 DNA reads TGTGCCAGCAGTTCCGGGACTAGCGTATTCGAGCAGTACTTC. Protein product: CASSSGTSVFEQYF. V gene TRBV12-3 or TRBV12-4 combines with J gene TRBJ2-7; 10 nucleotides agree with TRBD2. The CDR3 loop spans 14 amino acids. V gave up 4 bases and J gave up 6 bases; unmatched junction bases: 6.